The 17 T cell receptor beta chains presented below share a single source sample, sequenced in a study of Ad26.COV2.S vaccination and SARS-CoV-2 variants. Profiling relied on immunoSEQ multiplex PCR, and the TCRdb table lists in-frame clones only, not all of them. The sample includes approximately 350,000 clones, around 90% of them seen just once. This sample's treatment: roughly 18 received Ad26.COV2.S at low or high dose, single or two shots; 5 received placebo; per-sample allocation not given. Samples came from day 63 after the first vaccine or placebo injection. This material consisted of peripheral blood, taken in a trial of Ad26.COV2.S vaccine versus placebo. These receptors came from a person aged 18-60 years who received the Ad26.COV2.S COVID-19 vaccine or a placebo.

The CDR3 nucleotides are TGTGCCAGCAGCTTAACCCCCCGGGGGGCCACCTACGAGCAGTACTTC. Its translation is CASSLTPRGATYEQYF. The chain couples TRBV13 to TRBJ2-7, with D tentatively TRBD2 (7 bases). In germline, CDR1 is PRHDT, CDR2 FYEKMQ (reference sequence). The CDR3 has 16 residues. With 2 bases removed from V and 2 bases from J, the gap between germline ends came to 16 bases.

In DNA, the CDR3 is TGTGCCAGCAGCTTAGTCGTAGGACAGGAAGGAGAGGGTGAGCAGTTCTTC. It is translated as CASSLVVGQEGEGEQFF. The chain links TRBV7-2 to TRBJ2-1, with TRBD1 matching 7 bases. CDR1 is SGHTA and CDR2 is FQGNSA in the germline V gene. CDR3 length: 17 residues. J gave up 9 bases and V 1 base, and 15 bases lay outside the gene matches.

This chain links TRBV5-1 with TRBJ2-3, with D perhaps matching TRBD1 (6 bases). CDR3 size: 17 residues. Germline CDR1 reads SGHRS; CDR2 reads YFSETQ. V dropped 0 bases and J dropped 0 bases, with 14 bases sitting between them. CDR3 sequence: CASSLGIGGASTDTQYF. The CDR3 coding sequence is TGCGCCAGCAGCTTGGGAATAGGGGGAGCGAGCACAGATACGCAGTATTTT.

The chain joins TRBV5-1 to TRBJ2-5; 13 nucleotides align to TRBD2. The CDR3 covers 17 residues. Germline V lookup: CDR1 SGHRS, CDR2 YFSETQ. J gave up 2 bases and V 3 bases, and 7 bases lay outside the gene matches. The chain's CDR3 is CASSWTGTSGVQETQYF. Written as DNA, the CDR3 is TGCGCCAGCAGCTGGACCGGGACTAGCGGGGTTCAAGAGACCCAGTACTTC.

This clone was found a few times. V and J are TRBV24-1 and TRBJ1-2; tentatively, D is TRBD1 (5 bases). V lost 5 bases to trimming and J lost 5 bases, with 11 bases between them. CDR1 KGHDR and CDR2 SFDVKD come from the germline V gene. This CDR3 has 13 residues. As DNA, the CDR3 is TGTGCCACCAGTGTTGACAGCTTTTATGGCTACACCTTC. Its protein is CATSVDSFYGYTF.

The gene calls are TRBV29-1 and TRBJ1-4; 7 nucleotides match TRBD1. V trimming: 0 bases; J trimming: 10 bases; junction bases outside the gene matches: 8. The CDR3 sequence is 14 residues long. From germline, CDR1 is SQVTM and CDR2 ANQGSEA. In DNA form, the CDR3 reads TGCAGCGTTGAAGATCCAGGGGGAGGTGGAAAACTGTTTTTT. Protein sequence: CSVEDPGGGGKLFF.

In its sample, this clone was seen a few times. This chain connects TRBV2 to TRBJ1-5, with 7 nucleotides matching TRBD1. With V trimmed by 6 bases and J by 7 bases, 6 bases remained unmatched. CDR3 size: 13 residues. Germline V gives CDR1 SNHLY, CDR2 FYNNEI. This chain's CDR3 is CASSEGAWQPQHF. CDR3 nucleotides: TGTGCCAGCAGCGAGGGGGCCTGGCAGCCCCAGCATTTT.

The chain employs TRBV7-3 and TRBJ1-2; 7 bases fit TRBD1. The CDR3 has 15 amino acids. Germline CDR1 is SGHTA and CDR2 is FQGTGA. V lost 5 bases, J lost 2 bases, and 8 bases stayed unmatched. The chain's CDR3 is CASSPTGSGNYGYTF. CDR3 sequence (DNA): TGTGCCAGCAGCCCGACAGGGTCTGGGAACTATGGCTACACCTTC. The full variable domain, with the rest looked up from reference TRBV7-3 and TRBJ1-2, is GAGVSQTPSNKVTEKGKYVELRCDPISGHTALYWYRQSLGQGPEFLIYFQGTGAADDSGLPNDRFFAVRPEGSVSTLKIQRTERGDSAVYLCASSPTGSGNYGYTFGSGTRLTVV.

The J gene is TRBJ2-5, the V gene TRBV7-9, with D possibly being TRBD1 (7 bases). This CDR3 spans 14 amino acids. Germline V gives CDR1 SEHNR, CDR2 FQNEAQ (reference sequence). Trimming cost V 5 bases and J 2 bases, with 12 bases left between them. Written as DNA, the CDR3 is TGTGCCAGCAGCCTGCGGGACAGACAAGAGACCCAGTACTTC. Its translation is CASSLRDRQETQYF.

The V call is TRBV9, the J call TRBJ2-1; 9 bases line up with TRBD1. Germline V gene data show CDR1 as SGDLS and CDR2 as YYNGEE. The CDR3 is 15 residues long. V trimming: 3 bases; J trimming: 10 bases; junction bases outside the gene matches: 11. The CDR3 DNA reads TGTGCCAGCAGCGCCCTATTGACAGGGGGGCGCGAGCAGTTCTTC. It encodes CASSALLTGGREQFF.

V is TRBV12-3 or TRBV12-4 and J is TRBJ1-2; no definite D call. V dropped 4 bases and J dropped 7 bases, with 7 bases sitting between them. The CDR3 runs to 11 residues. The CDR3 nucleotides are TGTGCCAGCAGTTCCTCAAGTGGCTACACCTTC. Encoded protein: CASSSSSGYTF.

The chain combines TRBV6-5 with TRBJ2-7; D is undetermined. Trimming shortened V by 0 bases and J by 1 base, and 4 bases separated the two germline ends. CDR1 MNHEY and CDR2 SVGAGI come from the germline V gene. There are 13 residues in the CDR3. The CDR3 reads CASSYSASYEQYF. CDR3 coding DNA: TGTGCCAGCAGTTACTCAGCGTCCTACGAGCAGTACTTC.

The chain joins TRBV27 to TRBJ2-7; no firm D call. The germline V and J ends were trimmed by 0 bases and 0 bases, with 6 bases remaining between them. Germline-derived CDR1 and CDR2 are MNHEY and SMNVEV (reference sequence). The CDR3 is 14 residues long. The CDR3 region has the DNA TGTGCCAGCAGTTTATCGTTCGGCTCCTACGAGCAGTACTTC. This sequence encodes CASSLSFGSYEQYF.

The chain links TRBV3-1 (or the pseudogene TRBV3-2) to TRBJ2-3, with TRBD2 identical over 8 bases. The CDR3 spans 16 residues. Per the germline V gene, CDR1 is LGHDT and CDR2 is YNNKEL (reference sequence). Losses at the gene ends were 1 base for V and 1 base for J; bases not matched to a gene: 4. CDR3 region: CASSQGPAGGTDTQYF. CDR3 in DNA: TGTGCCAGCAGCCAAGGACCAGCGGGGGGCACAGATACGCAGTATTTT.

The chain recombines TRBV20-1 with TRBJ1-5; no clear D. V dropped 3 bases and J dropped 2 bases, with 8 bases sitting between them. The CDR3 consists of 13 residues. Germline V gene sequence: CDR1 DFQATT, CDR2 SNEGSKA (reference sequence). CDR3 coding DNA: TGCAGTGCTAGTCTGCGGGGCAATCAGCCCCAGCATTTT. This translates into CSASLRGNQPQHF.

The V call is TRBV4-1, the J call TRBJ1-5; no reliable D call. Germline CDR1 reads MGHRA; CDR2 reads YSYEKL. Trimming removed 0 bases at V and 0 bases at J, with 12 bases between. This CDR3 is built from 17 residues. The CDR3, as DNA: TGCGCCAGCAGCCAAGATCATCCGCGTTATAGCAATCAGCCCCAGCATTTT. Translated, it gives CASSQDHPRYSNQPQHF.

This clone was seen only a few times. V usage is TRBV18 and J usage is TRBJ1-5; no reliable D call. This CDR3 comprises 14 residues. Germline assignment: CDR1 KGHSH and CDR2 LQKENI. Between the trimmed V and J ends, which lost 6 bases and 7 bases, there was a span of 16 bases. The CDR3 sequence is CASSLDGSRQPQHF. CDR3 coding DNA: TGTGCCAGCTCCCTAGACGGTTCGAGGCAGCCCCAGCATTTT.